This T cell receptor (beta chain) was recovered during a study of blood T cell repertoires in COVID-19. Turning to the study itself: Specimens from acute and convalescent COVID-19 originated in the United States, Italy and Spain. T cells, B-cell-depleted T cells, or PBMCs supplied cDNA or gDNA.

This clone was detected once. As processed by the authors: Reference gene primer amplification gave estimated nucleated cell counts. The data were produced by immunoSEQ multiplex PCR, yet TCRdb's version contains in-frame clones alone and is incomplete. The V and J calls and clone size were taken over from that table, and D and trimming were inferred from the DNA. The table includes around 140,000 clones, roughly 84% detected once. V lost 3 bases and J 1 base, leaving 11 bases between the germline ends. The length of the CDR3 is 15 residues. Germline CDR1 is KGHSH and CDR2 is LQKENI. This TCR came from a man between 60 and 70 years old with acute or convalescent COVID-19. Material for sequencing was peripheral blood. The chain has TRBV18 and TRBJ2-3, with D perhaps TRBD1 (6 bases). CDR3 amino acids: CASSPQGLGTDTQYF. CDR3 DNA sequence: TGTGCCAGCTCACCCCAGGGGCTGGGCACAGATACGCAGTATTTT.